A single sample gave rise to the 28 T cell receptor beta chains below, sequenced in a study of blood T cells in healthy people across ages. Alongside a J-beta primer mix, a sample-barcoded 5' primer served in a second PCR lasting roughly 6 to 12 cycles. TCRdb used MiXCR to reprocess the 5' RACE reads, holding one entry per CDR3 protein. The table records approximately 760,000 distinct CDR3 sequences, 20% to 25% of them present only once. These data also formed part of another study, on T cells of mothers and their children.

Source material: blood. Receptor source: a boy younger than 18 in good health.

V usage is TRBV7-3 and J usage is TRBJ1-1; 7 bases line up with TRBD1. CDR1 and CDR2 (germline): SGHTA, FQGTGA. This CDR3 spans 16 amino acids. After removal of 5 bases from V and 5 bases from J, the junction contained 14 bases not matched to a gene. CDR3 amino acids: CASSHWGAGGETEAFF. The CDR3 bases are TGTGCCAGCAGCCATTGGGGGGCAGGGGGAGAAACTGAAGCTTTCTTT. The whole variable domain, filled in from reference TRBV7-3 and TRBJ1-1, reads GAGVSQTPSNKVTEKGKYVELRCDPISGHTALYWYRQSLGQGPEFLIYFQGTGAADDSGLPNDRFFAVRPEGSVSTLKIQRTERGDSAVYLCASSHWGAGGETEAFFGQGTRLTVV.

In this sample, this clonotype turned up a few times. This chain uses TRBV7-2 with TRBJ1-4, with D maybe TRBD1 (6 bases). The ends were cut back, 0 bases at V and 12 bases at J, with 11 bases in the middle. The CDR3 is 13 residues long. The germline V gene has CDR1 SGHTA and CDR2 FQGNSA. CDR3 bases: TGTGCCAGCAGCTTAGCAGGGGGGGAGGAACTGTTTTTT. As protein: CASSLAGGEELFF. Using reference TRBV7-2 and TRBJ1-4 for the parts outside the CDR3, the full variable domain is GAGVSQSPSNKVTEKGKDVELRCDPISGHTALYWYRQSLGQGLEFLIYFQGNSAPDKSGLPSDRFSAERTGGSVSTLTIQRTQQEDSAVYLCASSLAGGEELFFGSGTQLSVL.

Remarks on this clonotype: The limits of the CDR3 on the DNA are not certain, so only TCRdb's listed CDR3 is given. The chain combines TRBV5-1 with TRBJ2-5; TRBD2, as called in the table, went unchecked against the DNA. CDR1 and CDR2 (germline): SGHRS, YFSETQ. The CDR3 spans 15 residues, counting both ends. CDR3 loop: CASSLEVAGGSDVNF.

The sample holds a few counts of this clonotype. This chain uses TRBV12-3 or TRBV12-4 with TRBJ2-7; 7 nucleotides agree with TRBD1. V lost 4 bases, J lost 5 bases, and 8 bases stayed unmatched. This CDR3 has 14 amino acids. Here the CDR3 reads CASSSAPQGHEQYF. The CDR3 DNA is TGTGCCAGCAGTTCGGCGCCACAGGGGCACGAGCAGTACTTC.

This chain connects TRBV5-4 to TRBJ2-3, with 16 bases fitting TRBD2. From germline, CDR1 is SGHNT and CDR2 YYREEE (reference sequence). The J segment lost 7 bases and the V segment lost 4 bases, leaving 12 bases of the junction unmatched. CDR3 length: 18 residues. The CDR3 DNA sequence: TGTGCCAGCAGCCCGGGACTAGCGGGAGGGCCTGCTACAAATACGCAGTATTTT. Amino acid sequence: CASSPGLAGGPATNTQYF.

The sample holds a few counts of this clonotype. The chain couples TRBV28 to TRBJ1-4, with 8 bases that match TRBD1. J was trimmed by 12 bases and V by 7 bases; bases with no gene match: 13. The length of the CDR3 is 14 residues. CDR1 and CDR2 from the germline V gene are MDHEN and SYDVKM. The CDR3 region is CASIVGGQETELFF. CDR3 DNA sequence: TGTGCCAGCATCGTAGGGGGACAGGAGACGGAACTGTTTTTT.

This clonotype was recorded a few times. The chain couples TRBV29-1 to TRBJ1-5; a possible D gene is TRBD1 (6 bases). The CDR3 loop spans 12 amino acids. Trimming took 4 bases from V and 6 from J, leaving 10 bases between them. Germline CDR1 SQVTM, CDR2 ANQGSEA. For the CDR3, the DNA is TGCAGCGTTGGTGGACAGAGTCAGCCCCAGCATTTT. It codes for CSVGGQSQPQHF.

V gene TRBV4-2 combines with J gene TRBJ2-5; 8 bases agree with TRBD2. V lost 0 bases, J lost 0 bases, and 3 bases stayed unmatched. Germline V gives CDR1 LGHNA, CDR2 YNFKEQ. This CDR3 is 16 amino acids long. The CDR3 here is CASSQDPAGDQETQYF. CDR3 bases: TGTGCCAGCAGCCAAGATCCAGCGGGGGACCAAGAGACCCAGTACTTC.

V is TRBV29-1 and J is TRBJ2-1; 9 positions match TRBD2. V lost 8 bases to trimming and J lost 7 bases; unmatched junction nucleotides: 9. CDR1 and CDR2 from the germline V gene are SQVTM and ANQGSEA. The CDR3 has 13 residues. As DNA, the CDR3 is TGCAGCACCTTAGCGGGAGTGATGAATGAGCAGTTCTTC. Translation gives CSTLAGVMNEQFF.

V gene TRBV10-3 combines with J gene TRBJ2-5; D is undetermined. The DNA end is a closer match to TRBJ2-1, so the J assignment may be wrong. Germline lookup yields CDR1 ENHRY and CDR2 SYGVKD. The CDR3 runs 12 residues. The DNA for the CDR3 is TGTGCCATCAGTGTCGTGTACAATGAGCAGTTCTTC. It is translated as CAISVVYNEQFF.

This chain links TRBV2 with TRBJ2-7, with 7 bases fitting TRBD1. V shed 5 bases, J shed 0 bases, and the junction held 13 bases outside the gene matches. In germline, CDR1 is SNHLY, CDR2 FYNNEI. The CDR3 has 17 residues. The CDR3 loop is CASSQIGGQKSSYEQYF. The CDR3 bases are TGTGCCAGCAGTCAGATAGGGGGACAGAAAAGCTCCTACGAGCAGTACTTC.

The chain joins TRBV20-1 to TRBJ2-7; D is ambiguous. This CDR3 spans 12 amino acids. Trimming stripped 4 bases from V and 1 base from J, with 8 bases between. The germline gives CDR1 DFQATT, CDR2 SNEGSKA (reference sequence). The CDR3 spells CSATPQSYEQYF. As DNA, the CDR3 is TGCAGTGCTACCCCCCAGTCCTACGAGCAGTACTTC.

The sample holds a few counts of this clonotype. This sequence joins TRBV12-3 or TRBV12-4 and TRBJ1-1, with D tentatively TRBD1 (5 bases). There are 13 residues in the CDR3. With 1 base removed from V and 11 bases from J, the gap between germline ends came to 14 bases. The CDR3 DNA reads TGTGCCAGCAGTTTAGGCCGACAGTTCTTGGCTTTCTTT. Its translation is CASSLGRQFLAFF.

This clonotype was observed a handful of times. The gene calls are TRBV29-1 and TRBJ1-2; possible D gene TRBD1, 6 bases. The length of the CDR3 is 14 residues. Germline values: CDR1 SQVTM, CDR2 ANQGSEA. V lost 6 bases and J 4 bases, leaving 18 bases between the germline ends. The CDR3 here is CSVLRQGMGYGYTF. The CDR3 DNA sequence: TGCAGCGTCCTACGGCAGGGGATGGGCTATGGCTACACCTTC.

This clonotype was observed a few times. The rearrangement uses TRBV7-3 and TRBJ1-2; D is unclear. The ends were cut back, 1 base at V and 6 bases at J, with 12 bases in the middle. The CDR3 runs to 14 residues. Germline V gives CDR1 SGHTA, CDR2 FQGTGA. The CDR3 reads CASSLNSEQNGYTF. CDR3 coding DNA: TGTGCCAGCAGCTTAAATTCGGAGCAGAATGGCTACACCTTC.

This clonotype has just a few counts. The chain has TRBV13 and TRBJ2-7; D is perhaps TRBD2 (6 bases). TRBJ2-1 explains the end of the DNA better; the J call may be wrong. CDR1 and CDR2 (germline): PRHDT, FYEKMQ (reference sequence). The CDR3 spans 14 residues. In DNA, the CDR3 is TGTGCCAGCAGCCCCTTCCGGGCCGGGGGTGAGCAGTTCTTC. This translates into CASSPFRAGGEQFF.

V usage is TRBV5-1 and J usage is TRBJ2-7; possible D gene TRBD1, 6 bases. V lost 0 bases and J 4 bases, leaving 11 bases between the germline ends. The CDR3 sequence is 14 residues long. Per germline, CDR1 SGHRS and CDR2 YFSETQ. As DNA, the CDR3 is TGCGCCAGCAGCTTGGAGGGGGACACGTACGAGCAGTACTTC. This sequence encodes CASSLEGDTYEQYF.

With respect to this clonotype: The germline gene is not matched at one end of the junction; a read error may be the cause. The gene calls are TRBV7-7 and TRBJ2-5, with D tentatively TRBD2 (5 bases). CDR1 and CDR2 from the germline V gene are SSHAT and FNYEAQ (reference sequence). The CDR3 loop spans 13 amino acids. DNA for the CDR3: TGTGCTAGCAGACCGGCGGGCCAAGAGACCCAGTACTTC. Translating gives CASRPAGQETQYF.

The sample holds a few counts of this clonotype. The chain uses TRBV7-2 and TRBJ2-5; 10 bases fit TRBD2. CDR3 size: 16 residues. V gave up 5 bases and J gave up 5 bases; unmatched junction bases: 11. The germline V gene has CDR1 SGHTA and CDR2 FQGNSA. CDR3 protein: CASSAASGRGTETQYF. CDR3 in DNA: TGTGCCAGCAGCGCCGCTAGCGGGAGAGGAACGGAGACCCAGTACTTC.

This clonotype was recorded at least ten times. This chain joins TRBV5-6 and TRBJ2-7, with TRBD2 as a possible D gene (5 bases). CDR1 is SGHDT and CDR2 is YYEEEE in the germline V gene. This CDR3 has 14 residues. The V end was cut by 0 bases, the J end by 5 bases, with 12 bases between. CDR3 bases: TGTGCCAGCAGCTTGGGGAGGACGGAGGACGAGCAGTACTTC. Protein sequence: CASSLGRTEDEQYF.

On this clonotype: One end of the junction is discordant with germline, which a read error may explain. V usage is TRBV7-9 and J usage is TRBJ2-1; possibly TRBD1 or TRBD2 for D (5 bases each). Germline CDR1 reads SEHNR; CDR2 reads FQNEAQ (reference sequence). The CDR3 runs to 14 residues. In DNA, the CDR3 is TGTGCCAGCAGCTTAGATGGGACCCCGGAGGCGCGGTACTTC. Translated: CASSLDGTPEARYF.

This clonotype turned up a few times. The chain couples TRBV5-1 to TRBJ2-5, with 11 bases identical to TRBD1. Germline V lookup: CDR1 SGHRS, CDR2 YFSETQ. The CDR3 has 15 amino acids. Trimming took 3 bases from V and 4 from J; bases not matched to a gene: 5. The CDR3 DNA reads TGCGCCAGCAGCTCAGCCGGGACAGGGGGAGAGACCCAGTACTTC. Encoded protein: CASSSAGTGGETQYF.

The rearrangement uses TRBV27 and TRBJ2-7; D ambiguous. Looked up from germline, CDR1 is MNHEY and CDR2 is SMNVEV (reference sequence). This CDR3 has 14 residues. Deletions cut 4 bases from V and 1 base from J, with 11 bases between. CDR3 amino acids: CASSSRTVSYEQYF. In DNA form, the CDR3 reads TGTGCCAGCAGTTCAAGGACGGTGTCCTACGAGCAGTACTTC.

In its sample, this clonotype was seen a few times. An end of the junction differs from the germline gene, which may be a read error. This chain joins TRBV6-1 and TRBJ1-5; D ambiguous. The CDR3 spans 14 residues. Germline CDR1 is MNHNS and CDR2 is SASEGT. CDR3 in DNA: TGTGCCGGCAGTGAAGAGGCATTAGGGCAGCCCCAGCATTTT. Translating gives CAGSEEALGQPQHF.

A few counts support this clonotype. The chain couples TRBV12-3 or TRBV12-4 to TRBJ1-1; D is uncertain. The CDR3 spans 17 residues. V was cut by 5 bases and J by 5 bases, with 24 bases left in between. CDR3 region: CASSLSTNPTPRTEAFF. DNA for the CDR3: TGTGCCAGCAGTCTGTCCACCAACCCGACACCCCGGACTGAAGCTTTCTTT.

CDR3 sequence: CASSVDLAGESIQYF. CDR3 coding DNA: TGTGCCAGCAGCGTAGACCTAGCGGGAGAAAGCATTCAGTACTTC. The chain joins TRBV9 to TRBJ2-4; TRBD2 agrees at 10 bases. Per germline, CDR1 SGDLS and CDR2 YYNGEE. Trimming took 0 bases from V and 9 from J; bases not matched to a gene: 6. The CDR3 covers 15 residues.

This clonotype has a handful of counts. This chain links TRBV5-1 with TRBJ1-4; maybe TRBD1 (6 bases). The CDR3 consists of 14 residues. Germline V lookup: CDR1 SGHRS, CDR2 YFSETQ. Trimming took 1 base from V and 7 from J, leaving 11 bases between them. CDR3 loop: CASSLIGGLEKLFF. The CDR3 coding sequence is TGCGCCAGCAGCTTGATAGGGGGTCTTGAAAAACTGTTTTTT.

V usage is TRBV5-1 and J usage is TRBJ1-1, with TRBD1 as a possible D gene (5 bases). The germline CDR1 and CDR2 sequences are SGHRS and YFSETQ. Trimming left V 2 bases short and J 6 bases short, with 14 bases between. The CDR3 contains 14 residues. The CDR3 DNA reads as TGCGCCAGCAGCTTCAGGCCGGGGACGGCTGAAGCTTTCTTT. Translating it yields CASSFRPGTAEAFF.